This TCR beta chain comes out of a study of post-analysis software for immune sequencing data. Overall study results and limits: Patients carried five TRBV segments more frequently than controls did, and TRBV5-6, TRBV5-1 and TRBV20-1 were among them.

Unique molecular identifiers were present in the TCR beta cDNA libraries. TCRdb ran MiXCR on the PCR reads and lists one entry per CDR3 protein. The sample comprises approximately 570,000 distinct CDR3 sequences, 44% of which are singletons, and approximately 1.7% rests with the top ten. Germline assignment: CDR1 MNHEY and CDR2 SVGEGT. The CDR3 extends over 15 amino acids. Between the trimmed V and J ends, which lost 4 bases and 1 base, there was a span of 14 bases. This clonotype showed up many times. Its antigen is as yet unknown. This clonotype was sampled from a girl aged 10-17 years with multiple sclerosis. J is TRBJ2-7 and V is TRBV6-2 or TRBV6-3; perhaps TRBD2 as D (5 bases). The specimen was blood. CDR3 residues: CASSWIGLTSYEQYF. As DNA, the CDR3 is TGTGCCAGCAGTTGGATAGGACTTACTTCCTACGAGCAGTACTTC.